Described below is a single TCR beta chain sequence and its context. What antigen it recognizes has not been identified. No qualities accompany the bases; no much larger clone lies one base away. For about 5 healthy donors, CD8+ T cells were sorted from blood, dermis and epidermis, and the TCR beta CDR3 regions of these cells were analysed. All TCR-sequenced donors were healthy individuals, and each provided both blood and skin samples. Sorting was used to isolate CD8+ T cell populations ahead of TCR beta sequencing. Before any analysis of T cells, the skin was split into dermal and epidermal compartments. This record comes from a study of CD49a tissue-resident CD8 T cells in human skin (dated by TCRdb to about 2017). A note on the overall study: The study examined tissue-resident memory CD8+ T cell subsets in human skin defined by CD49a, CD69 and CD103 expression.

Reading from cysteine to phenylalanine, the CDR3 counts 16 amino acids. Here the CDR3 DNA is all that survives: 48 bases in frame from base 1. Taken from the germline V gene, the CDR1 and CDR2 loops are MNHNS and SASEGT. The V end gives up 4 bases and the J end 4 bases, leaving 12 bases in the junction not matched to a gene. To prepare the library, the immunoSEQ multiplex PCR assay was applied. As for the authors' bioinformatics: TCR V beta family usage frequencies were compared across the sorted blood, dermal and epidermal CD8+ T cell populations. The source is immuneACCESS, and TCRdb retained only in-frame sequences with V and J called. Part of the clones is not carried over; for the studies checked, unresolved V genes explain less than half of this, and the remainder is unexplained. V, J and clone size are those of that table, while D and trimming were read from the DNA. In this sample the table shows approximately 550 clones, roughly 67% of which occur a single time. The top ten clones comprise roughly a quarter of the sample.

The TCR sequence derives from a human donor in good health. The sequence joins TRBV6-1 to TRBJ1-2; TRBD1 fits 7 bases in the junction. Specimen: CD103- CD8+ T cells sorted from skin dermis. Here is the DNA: TGTGCCAGCAGTGGAAGGCGTGGGACAGCGGTCTATGGCTACACCTTC. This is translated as CASSGRRGTAVYGYTF.